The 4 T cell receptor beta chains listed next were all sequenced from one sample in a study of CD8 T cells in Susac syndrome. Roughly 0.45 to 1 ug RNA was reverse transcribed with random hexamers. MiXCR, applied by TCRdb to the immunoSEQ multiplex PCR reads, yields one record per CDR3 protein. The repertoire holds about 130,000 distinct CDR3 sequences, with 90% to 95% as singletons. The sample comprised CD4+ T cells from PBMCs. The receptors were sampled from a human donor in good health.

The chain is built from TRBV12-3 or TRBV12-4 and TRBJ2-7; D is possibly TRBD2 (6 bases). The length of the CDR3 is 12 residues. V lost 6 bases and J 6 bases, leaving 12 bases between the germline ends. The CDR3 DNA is TGTGCCAGCAGCTCGGGAGTAAGCGAGCAGTACTTC. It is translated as CASSSGVSEQYF.

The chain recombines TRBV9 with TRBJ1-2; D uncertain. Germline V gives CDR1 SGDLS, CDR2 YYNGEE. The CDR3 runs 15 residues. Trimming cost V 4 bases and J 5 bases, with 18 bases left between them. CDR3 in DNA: TGTGCCAGCAGCCCCCCCCACGCTTGGGATTATGGCTACACCTTC. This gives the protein CASSPPHAWDYGYTF.

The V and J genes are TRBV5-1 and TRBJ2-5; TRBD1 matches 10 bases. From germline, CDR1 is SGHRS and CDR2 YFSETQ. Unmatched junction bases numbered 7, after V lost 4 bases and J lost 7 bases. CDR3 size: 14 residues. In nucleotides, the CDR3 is TGCGCCAGCAGCGTGGGACAGGGGATGGGGACCCAGTACTTC. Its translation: CASSVGQGMGTQYF.

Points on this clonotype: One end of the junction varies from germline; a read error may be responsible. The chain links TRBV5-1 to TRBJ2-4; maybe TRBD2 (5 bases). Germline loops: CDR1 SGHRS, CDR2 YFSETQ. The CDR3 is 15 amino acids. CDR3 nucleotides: TGCGCCAGCAGCTTGGACAGCCTAGCCAAAAATATTCAGTACTTC. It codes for CASSLDSLAKNIQYF.